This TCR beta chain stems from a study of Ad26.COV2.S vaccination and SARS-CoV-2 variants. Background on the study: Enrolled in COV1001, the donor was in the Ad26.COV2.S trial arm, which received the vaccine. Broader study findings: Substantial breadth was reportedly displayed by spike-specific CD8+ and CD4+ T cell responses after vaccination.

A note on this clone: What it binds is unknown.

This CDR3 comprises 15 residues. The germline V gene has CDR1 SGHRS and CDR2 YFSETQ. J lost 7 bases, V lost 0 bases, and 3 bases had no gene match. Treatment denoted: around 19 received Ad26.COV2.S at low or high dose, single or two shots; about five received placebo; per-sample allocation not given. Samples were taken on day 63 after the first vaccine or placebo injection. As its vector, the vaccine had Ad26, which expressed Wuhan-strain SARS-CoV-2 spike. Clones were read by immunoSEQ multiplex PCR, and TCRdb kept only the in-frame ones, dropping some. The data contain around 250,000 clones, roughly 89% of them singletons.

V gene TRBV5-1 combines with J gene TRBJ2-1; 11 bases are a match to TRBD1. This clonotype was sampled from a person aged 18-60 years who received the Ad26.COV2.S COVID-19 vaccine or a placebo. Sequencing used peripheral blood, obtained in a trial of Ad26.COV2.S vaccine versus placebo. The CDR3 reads CASSLAGQGVNEQFF. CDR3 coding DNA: TGCGCCAGCAGCTTGGCGGGACAGGGGGTGAATGAGCAGTTCTTC.